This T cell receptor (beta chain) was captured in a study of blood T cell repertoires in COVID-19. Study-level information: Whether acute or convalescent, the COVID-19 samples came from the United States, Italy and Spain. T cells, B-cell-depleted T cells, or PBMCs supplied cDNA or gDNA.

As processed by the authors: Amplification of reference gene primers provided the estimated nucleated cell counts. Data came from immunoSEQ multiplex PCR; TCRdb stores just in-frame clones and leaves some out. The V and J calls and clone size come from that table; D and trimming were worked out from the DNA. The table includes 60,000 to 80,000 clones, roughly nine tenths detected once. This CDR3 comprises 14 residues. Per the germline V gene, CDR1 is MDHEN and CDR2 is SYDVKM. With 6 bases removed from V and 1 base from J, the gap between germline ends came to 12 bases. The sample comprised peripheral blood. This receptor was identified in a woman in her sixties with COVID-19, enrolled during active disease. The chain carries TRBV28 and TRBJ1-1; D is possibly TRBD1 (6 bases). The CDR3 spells CASRPGQWNTEAFF. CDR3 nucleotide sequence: TGTGCCAGCAGGCCCGGACAGTGGAACACTGAAGCTTTCTTT.